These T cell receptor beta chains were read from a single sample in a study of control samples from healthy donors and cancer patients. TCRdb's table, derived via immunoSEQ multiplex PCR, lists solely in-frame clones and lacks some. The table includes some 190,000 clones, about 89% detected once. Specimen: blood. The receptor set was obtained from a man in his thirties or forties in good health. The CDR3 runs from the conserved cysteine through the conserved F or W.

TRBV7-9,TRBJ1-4,CASSLGDRRDEKLFF
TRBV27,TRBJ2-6,CASSFSPSSAGANVLTF
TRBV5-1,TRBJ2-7,CASRPDSSYEQYF
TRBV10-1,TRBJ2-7,CASSRDRAYEQYF
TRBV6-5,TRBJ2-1,CASRPLSRIGNEQFF
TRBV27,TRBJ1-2,CASSLSGGNYGYTF
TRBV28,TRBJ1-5,CASSSASSGNQPQHF
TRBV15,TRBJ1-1,CATSRELLTEAFF
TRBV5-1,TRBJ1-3,CASSLVPDRGNTIYF
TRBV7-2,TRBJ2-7,CASSSPRTSGTFRGDEQYF
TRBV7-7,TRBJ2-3,CASSPGLGSWDTQYF
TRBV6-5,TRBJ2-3,CASSTSGGDTQYF
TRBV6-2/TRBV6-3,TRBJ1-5,CASSYPRRDRTYSNQPQHF
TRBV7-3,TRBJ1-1,CASSLIRSSEAFF
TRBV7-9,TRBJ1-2,CASSPRLYGYTF
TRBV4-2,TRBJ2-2,CASSQGGGRTGELFF
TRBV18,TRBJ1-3,CASSPVRTDDTIYF
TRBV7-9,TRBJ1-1,CASSLSLGTEAFF
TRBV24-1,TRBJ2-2,CATRAGGNTGELFF
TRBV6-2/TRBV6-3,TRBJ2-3,CASSGPPADTQYF
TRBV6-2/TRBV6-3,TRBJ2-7,CASSSAGGGSYEQYF
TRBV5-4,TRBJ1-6,CASSSGVPGNSPLHF
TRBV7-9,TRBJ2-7,CASSPAGTPTYEQYF
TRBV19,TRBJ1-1,CASSSDRGHDTEAFF
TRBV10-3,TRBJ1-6,CAISEVGNSPLHF
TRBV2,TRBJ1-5,CASSEQGDSNQPQHF
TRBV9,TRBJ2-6,CASSVRDRATGANVLTF
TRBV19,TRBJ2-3,CASSISGGAGDTQYF
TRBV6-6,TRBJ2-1,CASSRTSGGHNEQFF
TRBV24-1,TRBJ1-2,CATSDSGADYGYTF
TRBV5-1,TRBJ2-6,CASSTLQGTGANVLTF
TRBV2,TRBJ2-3,CASTENLGTDTQYF